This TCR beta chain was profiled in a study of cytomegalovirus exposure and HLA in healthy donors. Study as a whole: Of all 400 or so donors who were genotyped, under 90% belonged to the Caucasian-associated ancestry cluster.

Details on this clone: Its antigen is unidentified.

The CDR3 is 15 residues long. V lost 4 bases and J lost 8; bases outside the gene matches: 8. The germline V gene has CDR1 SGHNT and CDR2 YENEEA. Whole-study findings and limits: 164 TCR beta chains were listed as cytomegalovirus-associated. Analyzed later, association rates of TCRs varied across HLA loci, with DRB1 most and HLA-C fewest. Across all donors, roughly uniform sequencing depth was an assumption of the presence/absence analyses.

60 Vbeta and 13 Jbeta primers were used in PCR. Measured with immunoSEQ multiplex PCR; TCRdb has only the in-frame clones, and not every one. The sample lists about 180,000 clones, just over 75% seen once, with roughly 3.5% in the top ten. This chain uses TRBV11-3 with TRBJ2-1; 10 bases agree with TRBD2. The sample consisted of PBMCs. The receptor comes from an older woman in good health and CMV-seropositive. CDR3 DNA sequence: TGTGCCAGCAGCTCAAGCGGGGGGGTTTATGATGAGCAGTTCTTC. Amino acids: CASSSSGGVYDEQFF.